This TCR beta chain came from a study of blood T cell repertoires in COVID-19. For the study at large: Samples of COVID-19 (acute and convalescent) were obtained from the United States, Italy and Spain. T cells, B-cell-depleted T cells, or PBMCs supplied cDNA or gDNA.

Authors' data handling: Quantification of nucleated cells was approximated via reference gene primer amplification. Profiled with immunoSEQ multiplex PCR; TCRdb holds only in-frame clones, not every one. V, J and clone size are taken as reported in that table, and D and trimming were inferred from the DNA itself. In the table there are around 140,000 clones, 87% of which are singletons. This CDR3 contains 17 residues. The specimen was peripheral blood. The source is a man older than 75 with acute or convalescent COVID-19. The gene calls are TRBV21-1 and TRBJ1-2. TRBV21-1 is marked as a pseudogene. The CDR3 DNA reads TGTGCCAGCAGCAAAATCCCCAGGCATCCTGGGAGGTATGGCTACACCTTC. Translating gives CASSKIPRHPGRYGYTF.